The 27 T cell receptor beta chains below come from one sample, sequenced in a study of cytomegalovirus exposure and HLA in healthy donors. The PCR had 60 Vbeta and 13 Jbeta primers. Clones were sequenced by immunoSEQ multiplex PCR, and TCRdb holds only the in-frame ones, with some missing. The table records 180,000 or so clones, approximately 77% of them present only once. The sequenced material came from PBMCs. The receptors shown here come from a male donor in good health and CMV-seronegative.

The J gene is TRBJ2-7, the V gene TRBV13; 8 nucleotides align to TRBD2. Germline-derived CDR1 and CDR2 are PRHDT and FYEKMQ (reference sequence). Trimming cost V 5 bases and J 3 bases; bases outside gene matches: 12. The CDR3 totals 16 residues. CDR3 in DNA: TGTGCCAGCAGCACCGCGGGCGGCCGGGGGGGCTACGAGCAGTACTTC. This translates into CASSTAGGRGGYEQYF.

The chain employs TRBV29-1 and TRBJ1-2; D gene ambiguous. Trimming left V 7 bases short and J 6 bases short, with 12 bases between. The CDR3 is 11 amino acids. Germline CDR1 SQVTM, CDR2 ANQGSEA. For the CDR3, the DNA is TGCAGCGGAGGAGCCGGGGATGGCTACACCTTC. Its protein is CSGGAGDGYTF.

The CDR3 DNA is TGTGCCAGCAGTGTCGACACCATGACTGAAGCTTTCTTT. This sequence encodes CASSVDTMTEAFF. The V and J genes are TRBV2 and TRBJ1-1, with D unclear. This CDR3 is 13 amino acids long. V lost 4 bases and J 5 bases, leaving 11 bases between the germline ends. The V gene's germline CDR1 is SNHLY and CDR2 FYNNEI. Based on the CDR3 plus reference TRBV2 and TRBJ1-1, the full variable domain is EPEVTQTPSHQVTQMGQEVILRCVPISNHLYFYWYRQILGQKVEFLVSFYNNEISEKSEIFDDQFSVERPDGSNFTLKIRSTKLEDSAMYFCASSVDTMTEAFFGQGTRLTVV.

The gene calls are TRBV28 and TRBJ2-1, with TRBD2 as a possible D gene (6 bases). This CDR3 spans 16 amino acids. Germline V CDR1 and CDR2: MDHEN, SYDVKM. V dropped 2 bases and J dropped 4 bases, with 15 bases sitting between them. The CDR3 region is CASSLGETRSYNEQFF. In DNA, the CDR3 is TGTGCCAGCAGTTTAGGGGAGACTAGGAGTTACAATGAGCAGTTCTTC.

This chain joins TRBV18 and TRBJ2-7; 7 nucleotides match TRBD1. The CDR3 totals 15 residues. Germline lookup yields CDR1 KGHSH and CDR2 LQKENI. The trim removed 3 bases at V and 2 bases at J, leaving 7 bases unmatched. In DNA form, the CDR3 reads TGTGCCAGCTCACCCCTACCGGGACAGCCCTACGAGCAGTACTTC. Protein sequence: CASSPLPGQPYEQYF.

The V call is TRBV6-6, the J call TRBJ2-3; maybe TRBD2 (6 bases). CDR3 length: 14 residues. Germline assignment: CDR1 MNHNY and CDR2 SVGAGI (reference sequence). V lost 6 bases, J lost 0 bases, and 10 bases lay in between. The CDR3, as DNA: TGTGCCAGCAGCCTTGGGGGGAGCACAGATACGCAGTATTTT. Its protein product is CASSLGGSTDTQYF.

V usage is TRBV12-5 and J usage is TRBJ2-2; D ambiguous. Trimming shortened V by 0 bases and J by 4 bases, and 9 bases separated the two germline ends. The CDR3 contains 15 residues. From germline, CDR1 is LGHNT and CDR2 FRNRAP. CDR3 amino acids: CASGLVRGVTGELFF. CDR3 in DNA: TGTGCTAGTGGTTTGGTACGCGGAGTCACCGGGGAGCTGTTTTTT.

CDR3 in amino acids: CASSLFGGGNQPQHF. The DNA for the CDR3 is TGTGCCAGCAGTTTATTCGGGGGTGGCAATCAGCCCCAGCATTTT. The chain is built from TRBV27 and TRBJ1-5; tentative D call: TRBD1 (5 bases). The germline CDR1 and CDR2 sequences are MNHEY and SMNVEV (reference sequence). The V end was cut by 1 base, the J end by 2 bases, with 9 bases between. This CDR3 spans 15 amino acids.

The chain recombines TRBV4-2 with TRBJ2-3; 10 bases match TRBD2. Germline-derived CDR1 and CDR2 are LGHNA and YNFKEQ. The length of the CDR3 is 16 residues. With V trimmed by 4 bases and J by 2 bases, 6 bases remained unmatched. CDR3 loop: CASSRPLAGVTDTQYF. The CDR3 coding sequence is TGTGCCAGCAGCCGTCCCCTAGCGGGGGTCACAGATACGCAGTATTTT.

The rearrangement uses TRBV6-1 and TRBJ2-5; a weak D match, TRBD2 (5 bases). This CDR3 has 13 residues. With 4 bases removed from V and 7 bases from J, the gap between germline ends came to 13 bases. Germline CDR1 is MNHNS and CDR2 is SASEGT. CDR3 in DNA: TGTGCCAGCAGTGTTGGGGTGGGAGCGACCCAGTACTTC. The encoded protein is CASSVGVGATQYF.

This sequence joins TRBV5-6 and TRBJ2-7; 13 bases are shared with TRBD2. The germline CDR1 and CDR2 sequences are SGHDT and YYEEEE. V shed 3 bases, J shed 3 bases, and the junction held 3 bases outside the gene matches. The CDR3 sequence is 15 residues long. CDR3 nucleotides: TGTGCCAGCAGCTCCGGACTAGCGGGAGTCTACGAGCAGTACTTC. As protein: CASSSGLAGVYEQYF.

This clone turned up a few times. The V call is TRBV7-9, the J call TRBJ2-1; TRBD1 aligns across 8 bases. This CDR3 has 16 amino acids. Losses at the gene ends were 5 bases for V and 2 bases for J; bases not matched to a gene: 8. Germline V CDR1 and CDR2: SEHNR, FQNEAQ (reference sequence). CDR3: CASSPQGVRPYNEQFF. CDR3 DNA sequence: TGTGCCAGCAGCCCACAGGGGGTTCGTCCCTACAATGAGCAGTTCTTC.

The rearrangement joins TRBV7-8 to TRBJ2-5, with a possible D match to TRBD2 (5 bases). The DNA end is more similar to TRBJ2-7, so the J call may be wrong. This CDR3 comprises 13 residues. Germline assignment: CDR1 SGHVS and CDR2 FQNEAQ. CDR3 DNA sequence: TGTGCCAGCACCCGCCGGGATCTACTCGAGCAGTACTTC. Translated: CASTRRDLLEQYF.

The V and J genes are TRBV30 and TRBJ2-7, with 7 nucleotides matching TRBD2. V shed 4 bases, J shed 1 base, and the junction held 7 bases outside the gene matches. The CDR3 extends over 14 amino acids. CDR1 is GTSNPN and CDR2 is SVGIG in the germline V gene (reference sequence). The CDR3 loop is CAWTRGVRSYEQYF. The DNA for the CDR3 is TGTGCCTGGACCCGGGGGGTAAGGTCCTACGAGCAGTACTTC.

The chain is built from TRBV12-5 and TRBJ2-3; no reliable D call. CDR3 length equals 13 residues. CDR1 and CDR2 from the germline V gene are LGHNT and FRNRAP. Deletions cut 5 bases from V and 8 bases from J, with 14 bases between. CDR3 amino acids: CASGKPPATTQYF. CDR3 sequence (DNA): TGTGCTAGTGGTAAGCCACCAGCGACTACGCAGTATTTT.

Only a few counts were recorded for this clone. The V call is TRBV7-9, the J call TRBJ2-4; TRBD1 agrees at 7 bases. Germline CDR1 is SEHNR and CDR2 is FQNEAQ (reference sequence). Losses at the gene ends were 3 bases for V and 4 bases for J; bases not matched to a gene: 6. The CDR3 totals 15 residues. CDR3 protein: CASSFFGTEKNIQYF. The CDR3 region has the DNA TGTGCCAGCAGCTTTTTCGGGACAGAAAAAAACATTCAGTACTTC. Using reference TRBV7-9 and TRBJ2-4 for the parts outside the CDR3, the full variable domain is DTGVSQNPRHKITKRGQNVTFRCDPISEHNRLYWYRQTLGQGPEFLTYFQNEAQLEKSRLLSDRFSAERPKGSFSTLEIQRTEQGDSAMYLCASSFFGTEKNIQYFGAGTRLSVL.

The J gene is TRBJ1-4, the V gene TRBV10-3; D unresolved. The germline gives CDR1 ENHRY, CDR2 SYGVKD. The CDR3 consists of 16 residues. V lost 4 bases to trimming and J lost 2 bases, with 14 bases between them. The CDR3: CAISGARGLTNEKLFF. CDR3 bases: TGTGCCATCAGTGGGGCTAGAGGGCTGACTAATGAAAAACTGTTTTTT.

This clone was recorded once. The rearrangement uses TRBV6-6 and TRBJ2-5; tentatively, D is TRBD1 (5 bases). The CDR3 has 11 amino acids. V was shortened by 8 bases and J by 4 bases, with 8 bases between the two germline ends. Germline V CDR1 and CDR2: MNHNY, SVGAGI (reference sequence). In nucleotides, the CDR3 is TGTGCCAGCGGGGCATTAGAGACCCAGTACTTC. As protein: CASGALETQYF.

The J gene is TRBJ1-1, the V gene TRBV5-1; 7 bases line up with TRBD1. Losses at the gene ends were 7 bases for V and 5 bases for J; bases not matched to a gene: 8. Germline CDR1 SGHRS, CDR2 YFSETQ. The CDR3 length is 13 residues. The CDR3 here is CASLQGVGTEAFF. In DNA form, the CDR3 reads TGCGCCAGCTTGCAGGGGGTAGGAACTGAAGCTTTCTTT. Supplemented by reference TRBV5-1 and TRBJ1-1, the full variable domain reads KAGVTQTPRYLIKTRGQQVTLSCSPISGHRSVSWYQQTPGQGLQFLFEYFSETQRNKGNFPGRFSGRQFSNSRSEMNVSTLELGDSALYLCASLQGVGTEAFFGQGTRLTVV.

This clone was seen just once. V is TRBV9 and J is TRBJ1-1, with D perhaps TRBD1 (5 bases). Germline CDR1 and CDR2: SGDLS and YYNGEE. V was clipped by 0 bases and J by 6 bases, with 15 bases between them. The CDR3 runs 15 residues. The CDR3 sequence is CASSVAIGGTAEAFF. In DNA form, the CDR3 reads TGTGCCAGCAGCGTAGCGATCGGGGGGACGGCTGAAGCTTTCTTT.

On this clone: Sequence at one end of the junction differs from germline and may be a read error. This chain links TRBV7-9 with TRBJ2-1; 11 bases match TRBD2. The CDR3 contains 15 residues. The germline CDR1 and CDR2 sequences are SEHNR and FQNEAQ (reference sequence). The CDR3, as DNA: TGTTCCAGCAGTGAGGGGACTAGCGGATACAATGAGCAGTTCTTC. It specifies CSSSEGTSGYNEQFF.

CDR3 DNA: TGTGCCAGCAGCCTCCTGGACTCCTCCCCCTCGGAGACCCAGTACTTC. Residues: CASSLLDSSPSETQYF. V usage is TRBV9 and J usage is TRBJ2-5; a possible D gene is TRBD2 (5 bases). V gave up 4 bases and J gave up 5 bases, with 21 bases separating them. Germline V gives CDR1 SGDLS, CDR2 YYNGEE. This CDR3 is built from 16 residues.

The V call is TRBV10-3, the J call TRBJ1-2, with 7 bases identical to TRBD1. The CDR3 runs to 13 residues. The junction had 6 bases not matched to a gene; V was cut back by 7 bases and J by 4 bases. Germline CDR1 and CDR2: ENHRY and SYGVKD. CDR3 region: CAITGQVRYGYTF. CDR3 in DNA: TGTGCCATCACCGGACAGGTTCGCTATGGCTACACCTTC.

This clone was counted a single time. The chain is built from TRBV6-1 and TRBJ1-2; 8 bases match TRBD1. The V gene's germline CDR1 is MNHNS and CDR2 SASEGT. CDR3 length equals 13 residues. The junction had 4 bases not matched to a gene; V was cut back by 2 bases and J by 8 bases. Written as DNA, the CDR3 is TGTGCCAGCAGTGAACAGGGGGCGGAGGGCTACACCTTC. Translated, it gives CASSEQGAEGYTF.

The chain uses TRBV5-5 and TRBJ1-2; the D is unclear. V gave up 5 bases and J gave up 5 bases, with 19 bases separating them. This CDR3 comprises 15 residues. In germline, CDR1 is SGHKS, CDR2 YYEKEE (reference sequence). The CDR3 DNA follows: TGTGCCAGCAGTTATCAGGCTGTCCGGGATTATGGCTACACCTTC. Its protein product is CASSYQAVRDYGYTF.

This clone occurred once. The rearrangement links TRBV19 to TRBJ2-6, with D possibly TRBD2 on 6 matching bases. In germline, CDR1 is LNHDA, CDR2 SQIVND (reference sequence). The CDR3 contains 17 residues. Trimming left V 7 bases short and J 2 bases short, with 18 bases between. In DNA form, the CDR3 reads TGTGCCAGTACCGGGGGACGGCGCTCCACTGGGGCCAACGTCCTGACTTTC. Protein product: CASTGGRRSTGANVLTF.

This clone was counted only a few times. V gene TRBV7-3 combines with J gene TRBJ2-7; 9 bases align to TRBD2. Germline loops: CDR1 SGHTA, CDR2 FQGTGA. J was trimmed by 6 bases and V by 2 bases; bases with no gene match: 8. CDR3 length equals 15 residues. The CDR3 coding sequence is TGTGCCAGCAGCTTATCCGGCGGGGGGGCGGCCGAGCAGTACTTC. This translates into CASSLSGGGAAEQYF.